This TCR beta chain was profiled in a study of monozygotic twins with inflammatory bowel disease. Whole blood supplied total RNA, and T cells were not sorted. Per individual sample, eight separate reactions were used to make cDNA. TCRdb reprocessed the 5' RACE reads and reports one entry per CDR3 protein, with no DNA. Its table lists around 370,000 distinct CDR3 sequences. This CDR3 is built from 17 residues. The germline gives CDR1 DFQATT, CDR2 SNEGSKA (reference sequence). The receptor was derived from a human donor with ulcerative colitis or Crohn's disease, or a healthy co-twin of an affected twin (not recorded which). Sequenced sample: blood. V is TRBV20-1 and J is TRBJ1-3. The CDR3 protein is CSASSLWSRSIGNTIYF.